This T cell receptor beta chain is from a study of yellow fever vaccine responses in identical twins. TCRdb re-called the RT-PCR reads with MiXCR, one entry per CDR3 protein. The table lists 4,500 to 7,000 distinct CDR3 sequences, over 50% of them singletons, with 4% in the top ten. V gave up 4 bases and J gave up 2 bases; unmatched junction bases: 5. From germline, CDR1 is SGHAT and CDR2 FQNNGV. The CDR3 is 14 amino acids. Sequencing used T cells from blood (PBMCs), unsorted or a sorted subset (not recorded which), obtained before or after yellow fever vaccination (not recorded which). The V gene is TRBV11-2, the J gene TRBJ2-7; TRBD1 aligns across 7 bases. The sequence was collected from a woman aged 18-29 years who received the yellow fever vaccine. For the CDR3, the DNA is TGTGCCAGCAGCTCCCGACAGGGAACCTACGAGCAGTACTTC. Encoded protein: CASSSRQGTYEQYF.